A single T cell receptor (beta chain) is shown here with its context. The data were obtained in a study of blood T cell repertoires in COVID-19. Study-level information: Donors in the United States, Italy and Spain gave samples during acute or convalescent COVID-19.

The protocol was immunoSEQ multiplex PCR, while the TCRdb copy is restricted to in-frame clones and leaves out a portion. Among roughly 200,000 clones listed, about 80% were seen once. This CDR3 region has 17 residues. The V gene's germline CDR1 is SGDLS and CDR2 YYNGEE. After removal of 0 bases from V and 2 bases from J, the junction contained 9 bases not matched to a gene. Material for sequencing was peripheral blood. The chain combines TRBV9 with TRBJ1-2; 8 positions match TRBD1. This clonotype originated in a woman aged 45-65 years with active or convalescent COVID-19. Here the CDR3 DNA reads TGTGCCAGCAGCGTAGATGGGGGGCGACAGGGGAACTATGGCTACACCTTC. Protein: CASSVDGGRQGNYGYTF.